This T cell receptor (beta chain) was identified during a study of control samples from healthy donors and cancer patients. The protocol was immunoSEQ multiplex PCR, while the TCRdb copy is restricted to in-frame clones and leaves out a portion. The sample lists some 120,000 clones; 87% were seen once. V lost 7 bases and J lost 3, with 14 bases in between. Germline CDR1 and CDR2: SGHKS and YYEKEE (reference sequence). CDR3 length equals 13 residues. The chain couples TRBV5-5 to TRBJ2-7; possibly TRBD2 for D (6 bases). Sequencing was performed on blood. The receptor was isolated from a man aged 35-49 years in good health. The CDR3, as DNA: TGTGCCAGCGGTATACTCGGGGGCTACGAGCAGTACTTC. Translated: CASGILGGYEQYF.